The following is a TCR beta chain sequence with its context. The data were taken from a study of CD8 T cells in Susac syndrome. Random hexamers primed reverse transcription of about 0.45 to 1 ug RNA. TCRdb used MiXCR to reprocess the immunoSEQ multiplex PCR reads, holding one entry per CDR3 protein. The data hold some 160,000 distinct CDR3 sequences, with approximately 96% observed a single time. V was pared by 5 bases and J by 5 bases, with 9 bases between. Germline CDR1 and CDR2: KGHSH and LQKENI. This CDR3 comprises 12 residues. This receptor was identified in a human donor with Susac syndrome. The chain employs TRBV18 and TRBJ2-5; the D is unclear. Sequenced input: CD4+ T cells from PBMCs. The CDR3 nucleotides read TGTGCCAGCTCAGACCCTGGGGAGACCCAGTACTTC. It specifies CASSDPGETQYF.